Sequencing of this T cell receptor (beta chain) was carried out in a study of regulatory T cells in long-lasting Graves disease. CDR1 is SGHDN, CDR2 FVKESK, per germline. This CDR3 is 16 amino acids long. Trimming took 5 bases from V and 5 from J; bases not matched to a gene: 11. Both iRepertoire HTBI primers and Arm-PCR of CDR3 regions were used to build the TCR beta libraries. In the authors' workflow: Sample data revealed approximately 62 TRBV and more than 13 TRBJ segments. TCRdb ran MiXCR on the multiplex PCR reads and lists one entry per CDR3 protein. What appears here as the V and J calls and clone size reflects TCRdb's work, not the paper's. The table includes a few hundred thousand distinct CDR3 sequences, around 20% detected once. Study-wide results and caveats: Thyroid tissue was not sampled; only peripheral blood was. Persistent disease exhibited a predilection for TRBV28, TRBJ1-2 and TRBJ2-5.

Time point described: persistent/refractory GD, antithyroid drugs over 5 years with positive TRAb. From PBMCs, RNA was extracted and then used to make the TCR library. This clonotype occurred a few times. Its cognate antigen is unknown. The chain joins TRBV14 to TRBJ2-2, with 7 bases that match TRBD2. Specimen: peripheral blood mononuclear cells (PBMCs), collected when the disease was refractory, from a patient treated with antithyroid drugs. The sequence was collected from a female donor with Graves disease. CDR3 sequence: CASSSRGPGGTGELFF. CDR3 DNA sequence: TGTGCCAGCAGCTCTCGCGGGCCGGGGGGTACCGGGGAGCTGTTTTTT. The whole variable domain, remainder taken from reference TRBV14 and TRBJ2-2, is EAGVTQFPSHSVIEKGQTVTLRCDPISGHDNLYWYRRVMGKEIKFLLHFVKESKQDESGMPNNRFLAERTGGTYSTLKVQPAELEDSGVYFCASSSRGPGGTGELFFGEGSRLTVL.